Following are 3 T cell receptor beta chains from one sample sequenced in a study of Graves' ophthalmopathy and Graves' hyperthyroidism. Transcripts of RNA were the source for amplifying TCR beta CDR3 regions. After a first-round RT-PCR with HTBI primers, a second-round multiplex PCR was run. TCRdb recomputed calls from the multiplex PCR reads with MiXCR, one row per CDR3 protein. The sample lists around 520,000 distinct CDR3 sequences; 35% to 45% were seen once. Specimen: peripheral blood or thyroid tissue (not recorded which). Receptors were obtained from an adult man with Graves' hyperthyroidism.

This clonotype was picked up many times. This rearrangement joins TRBV19 to TRBJ1-1; no definite D call. The CDR3 spans 12 residues. Germline V CDR1 and CDR2: LNHDA, SQIVND (reference sequence). Deletions cut 6 bases from V and 3 bases from J, with 8 bases between. CDR3 DNA: TGTGCCAGTAGATCCCCCTACACTGAAGCTTTCTTT. Amino acid sequence: CASRSPYTEAFF.

Many counts were recorded for this clonotype. The CDR3 sequence: CASSLGDRPNYGYTF. CDR3 sequence (DNA): TGTGCCAGCAGCTTAGGGGACAGACCTAACTATGGCTACACCTTC. This chain links TRBV7-9 with TRBJ1-2, with TRBD1 matching 7 bases. This CDR3 has 15 amino acids. V was clipped by 1 base and J by 0 bases; unmatched bases: 2. Germline V gene lookup returns CDR1 SEHNR and CDR2 FQNEAQ (reference sequence).

The J gene is TRBJ2-7, the V gene TRBV20-1; 11 bases agree with TRBD1. Germline V gene data show CDR1 as DFQATT and CDR2 as SNEGSKA (reference sequence). Trimming cost V 5 bases and J 3 bases; bases outside gene matches: 6. The CDR3 has 14 amino acids. CDR3 coding DNA: TGCAGTGCTGACCGGGACAGGGGGGACTACGAGCAGTACTTC. Translated: CSADRDRGDYEQYF.